This T cell receptor beta chain came from a study of T cell responses to AZD1222 COVID-19 vaccine. Germline lookup yields CDR1 SQVTM and CDR2 ANQGSEA. V lost 7 bases to trimming and J lost 0 bases, with 19 bases between them. This CDR3 comprises 16 residues. Regarding this clone: The antigen is unknown.

Assay: immunoSEQ multiplex PCR; the TCRdb copy retains only in-frame clones and omits some. The sample contains more than 150,000 clones, roughly 93% of which appear only once. Study findings and constraints: Increases in Spike-specific TCR breadth and depth were seen after two AZD1222 doses.

The specimen comprised peripheral blood, sampled on day 0 of AZD1222 vaccination. This clonotype was sampled from an adult in good health. This chain joins TRBV29-1 and TRBJ2-1, with D perhaps assigned TRBD1 or TRBD2 (6 bases each). CDR3 sequence reads: CSALGSGGGSYNEQFF. Written as DNA, the CDR3 is TGCAGCGCCCTAGGGAGCGGAGGGGGCTCCTACAATGAGCAGTTCTTC.